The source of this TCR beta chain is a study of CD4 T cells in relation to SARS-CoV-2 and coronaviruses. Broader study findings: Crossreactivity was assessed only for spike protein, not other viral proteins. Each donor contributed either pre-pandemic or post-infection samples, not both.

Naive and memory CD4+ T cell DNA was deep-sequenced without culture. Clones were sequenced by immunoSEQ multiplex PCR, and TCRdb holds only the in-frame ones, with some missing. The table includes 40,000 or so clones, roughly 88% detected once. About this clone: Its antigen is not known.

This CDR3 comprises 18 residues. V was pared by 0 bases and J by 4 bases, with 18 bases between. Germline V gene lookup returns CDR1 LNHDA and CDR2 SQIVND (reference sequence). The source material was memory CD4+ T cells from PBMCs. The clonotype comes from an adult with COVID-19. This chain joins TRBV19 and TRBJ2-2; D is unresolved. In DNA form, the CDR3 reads TGTGCCAGTAGTATAGATCTATGGACCCGAAGAGGCACCGGGGAGCTGTTTTTT. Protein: CASSIDLWTRRGTGELFF.